This T cell receptor (beta chain) was retrieved from a study of T cell responses to AZD1222 COVID-19 vaccine (dated by TCRdb to the early 2020s). General notes on the study: TCR sequencing was performed for over 230 trial participants, of whom about 200 were given two doses of AZD1222 and approximately 26 were given two doses of MenACWY control vaccine. Trial participants were enrolled by age into 18-55, 56-69 and 70-plus year subgroups, with around 140, 26 and 57 TCR-sequenced participants respectively. Study-wide conclusions, independent of this receptor: Spike-specific TCR breadth and depth rose significantly after two AZD1222 doses compared with day 0 and with MenACWY recipients. Only a handful of AZD1222 recipients were SARS-CoV-2 seropositive at baseline, limiting conclusions about previously exposed vaccinees. The vaccine-associated CD4 TCRs covered the entire spike protein, and the dominant responses fell in regions 160-218 and 743-854. The 56-69-year group was small, and its depth increase did not reach significance, likely because of low power. Because no day 14 peak-response samples were available, the repertoires could be characterized only after the peak T cell response. Reportedly, close to half of the unique spike-specific TCRs recognized epitopes lying outside the regions that are mutated in the B.1.351 and B.1.1.7 variants. Most participants were white British and females outnumbered males, and the authors suggested that clonal diversity may have been underestimated.

The sample's time point, from its label and the paper: about 28 days (+/-7) after the second vaccine dose. AZD1222 recipients given second doses at about 4 weeks or at about 12 weeks were pooled, since spike-specific TCR depth and breadth were not found to differ between the two schedules. Vaccinee samples were obtained from the UK trials COV001 and COV002, which included a single-blind randomized controlled phase 2/3 trial of AZD1222 (ChAdOx1 nCoV-19) in healthy adults. For TCRbeta chain sequencing, PBMC samples were collected from trial participants at day 0 and at day 28 after the second dose. The CDR3, from cysteine to phenylalanine, totals 13 residues. Left in the record is the CDR3 DNA by itself, 39 bases read in frame from the first base. The germline V gene (reference sequence) supplies CDR1 LNHDA and CDR2 SQIVND. Trimming costs V 9 bases and J 6 bases, and their ends lie 17 bases apart.

This clone was picked up one time. Which antigen it targets is not known. Base qualities are missing; no much larger clone stands one base away. The CDR3 regions of human TCRbeta chains were analyzed by immunosequencing. As for how the authors treated the data: Repertoire TCRs were matched against a reference library of SARS-CoV-2-specific TCRs generated with the MIRA antigen-specificity platform. Breadth was defined as the fraction of unique TCRs that were SARS-CoV-2-associated, and depth was defined as the fraction of total T cells that were SARS-CoV-2-associated. Each spike-specific TCR was assigned to its reactive spike region and to a CD4 or CD8 class using the MIRA data. Log10-transformed breadth and depth values were compared by one-way ANOVA with Sidak's multiple comparisons tests. This immuneACCESS table, as held by TCRdb, lists in-frame sequences with V and J called but not all clones. Of the missing ones, under half trace to an unresolved V gene in checked studies; the others have no known cause. From that table come the V and J calls and clone size; the DNA was used to work out D and trimming. Across this sample there are approximately 100,000 clones, with 85% seen only once. The ten biggest clones cover about 4.6% of the sample.

This sequence uses TRBV19 and TRBJ1-2; TRBD1 is possibly the D segment (5 matching bases). The sequence was collected from an adult who received the AZD1222 COVID-19 vaccine. The input for sequencing was peripheral blood, taken 28 days after the second AZD1222 dose. The CDR3 amino acid sequence is: CASQNWQGNGYTF. The bases read TGTGCCAGCCAAAATTGGCAGGGAAATGGCTACACCTTC.